Below, 9 T cell receptor beta chains from the same sample are listed, as sequenced in a study of shared clonotypes between healthy human individuals. Method: immunoSEQ multiplex PCR; TCRdb's copy keeps in-frame clones and lacks some. The profile shows millions of clones, roughly 92% of them singletons. Sequenced material: naive CD4+ T cells sorted from blood. Subset specified: CD45RA+ positively selected. Receptors were obtained from a man aged 18 to 30 in good health.

The rearrangement joins TRBV4-3 to TRBJ1-4, with D possibly being TRBD1 (6 bases). Looked up from germline, CDR1 is LGHNA and CDR2 is YSLEER. The CDR3 has 16 amino acids. Trimming removed 1 base at V and 6 bases at J, with 15 bases between. The CDR3 sequence is CASSQVLGGSYEKLFF. As DNA, the CDR3 is TGCGCCAGCAGCCAAGTGTTAGGGGGATCTTATGAAAAACTGTTTTTT.

This clone was counted once. CDR3 in amino acids: CASSLGPWGQFSGNTIYF. DNA for the CDR3: TGCGCCAGCAGCTTGGGTCCCTGGGGGCAATTCTCTGGAAACACCATATATTTT. The rearrangement uses TRBV5-1 and TRBJ1-3, with TRBD1 as a possible D gene (6 bases). Germline CDR1 reads SGHRS; CDR2 reads YFSETQ. V dropped 0 bases and J dropped 0 bases, with 16 bases sitting between them. The CDR3 sequence is 18 residues long.

This clone appeared once. The chain joins TRBV4-1 to TRBJ2-1; D possibly corresponds to TRBD1 (6 bases). V lost 0 bases, J lost 3 bases, and 15 bases lay in between. From germline, CDR1 is MGHRA and CDR2 YSYEKL. The CDR3 runs to 17 residues. The CDR3 DNA follows: TGCGCCAGCAGCCAAGACAGGGGCAGGGTGAACTACAATGAGCAGTTCTTC. Translation gives CASSQDRGRVNYNEQFF.

This clone has a single count. The J gene is TRBJ1-5, the V gene TRBV27; D uncertain. Trimming pared 4 bases from V and 3 bases from J, leaving 16 bases between. Germline V CDR1 and CDR2: MNHEY, SMNVEV (reference sequence). This CDR3 comprises 16 residues. The CDR3 is CASSWSSRPPNQPQHF. DNA of the CDR3: TGTGCCAGCAGTTGGTCTTCCCGACCACCCAATCAGCCCCAGCATTTT.

The V and J genes are TRBV28 and TRBJ1-1; D is ambiguous. Germline CDR1 MDHEN, CDR2 SYDVKM. The CDR3 consists of 14 residues. Deletions cut 3 bases from V and 7 bases from J, with 15 bases between. For the CDR3, the DNA is TGTGCCAGCAGTTTGCCCCAACAGAGATATGAAGCTTTCTTT. Protein product: CASSLPQQRYEAFF.

The chain links TRBV29-1 to TRBJ2-3; D unclear. From germline, CDR1 is SQVTM and CDR2 ANQGSEA. There are 14 residues in the CDR3. The V gene lost 7 bases and the J gene lost 1 base, with 15 bases spanning the gap. CDR3 amino acids: CSGGRSSGTDTQYF. CDR3 DNA: TGCAGCGGGGGAAGGTCCTCGGGCACAGATACGCAGTATTTT.

Regarding this clone: Other nucleotide sequences in the sample specify the same CDR3. This chain links TRBV6-5 with TRBJ2-2; D is uncertain. CDR3 length: 15 residues. The germline V gene encodes CDR1 MNHEY and CDR2 SVGAGI. The V and J ends lost 0 bases and 2 bases respectively, with 7 bases between them. CDR3 region: CASSYSGPNTGELFF. The DNA for the CDR3 is TGTGCCAGCAGTTACTCCGGACCTAACACCGGGGAGCTGTTTTTT.

The V call is TRBV6-1, the J call TRBJ1-5; no firm D call. Germline V gives CDR1 MNHNS, CDR2 SASEGT. This CDR3 has 15 amino acids. V was trimmed by 1 base and J by 0 bases, leaving 7 bases between them. CDR3 nucleotides: TGTGCCAGCAGTGAAGGCGCCTATAGCAATCAGCCCCAGCATTTT. It translates to CASSEGAYSNQPQHF.

In its sample, this clone was seen once. The V call is TRBV19, the J call TRBJ1-5, with D maybe TRBD1 (6 bases). Per germline, CDR1 LNHDA and CDR2 SQIVND (reference sequence). The germline V and J ends were trimmed by 7 bases and 1 base, with 17 bases remaining between them. The CDR3 spans 16 residues. CDR3 loop: CASTMRGGQSNQPQHF. The CDR3, as DNA: TGTGCCAGTACCATGAGGGGGGGGCAGAGCAATCAGCCCCAGCATTTT. Full variable domain (remainder filled in from reference TRBV19 and TRBJ1-5): DGGITQSPKYLFRKEGQNVTLSCEQNLNHDAMYWYRQDPGQGLRLIYYSQIVNDFQKGDIAEGYSVSREKKESFPLTVTSAQKNPTAFYLCASTMRGGQSNQPQHFGDGTRLSIL.